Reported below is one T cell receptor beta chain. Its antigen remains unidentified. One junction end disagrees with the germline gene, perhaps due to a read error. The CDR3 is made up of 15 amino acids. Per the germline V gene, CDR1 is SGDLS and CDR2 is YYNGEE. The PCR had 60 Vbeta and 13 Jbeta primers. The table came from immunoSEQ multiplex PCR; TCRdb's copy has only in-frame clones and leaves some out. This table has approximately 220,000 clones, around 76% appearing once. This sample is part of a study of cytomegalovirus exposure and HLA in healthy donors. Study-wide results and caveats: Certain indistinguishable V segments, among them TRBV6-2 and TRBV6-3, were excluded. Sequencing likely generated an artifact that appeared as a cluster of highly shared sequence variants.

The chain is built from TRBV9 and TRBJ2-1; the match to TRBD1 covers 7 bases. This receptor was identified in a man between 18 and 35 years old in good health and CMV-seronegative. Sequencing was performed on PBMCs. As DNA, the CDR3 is TGTGCCAGCAGCGCCTCGACAGGGTCCTACAATGAGCAGCTCTTC. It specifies CASSASTGSYNEQLF.